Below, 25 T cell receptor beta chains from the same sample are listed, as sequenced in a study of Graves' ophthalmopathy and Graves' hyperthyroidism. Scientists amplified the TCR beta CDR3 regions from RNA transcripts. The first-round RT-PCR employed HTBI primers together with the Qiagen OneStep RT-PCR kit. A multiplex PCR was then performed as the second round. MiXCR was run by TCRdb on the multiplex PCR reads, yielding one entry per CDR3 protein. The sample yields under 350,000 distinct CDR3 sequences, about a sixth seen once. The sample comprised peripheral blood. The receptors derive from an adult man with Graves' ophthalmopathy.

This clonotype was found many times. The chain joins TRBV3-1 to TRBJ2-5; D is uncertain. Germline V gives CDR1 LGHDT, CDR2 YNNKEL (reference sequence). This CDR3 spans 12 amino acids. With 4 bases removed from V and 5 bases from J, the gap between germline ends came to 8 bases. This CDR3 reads CASSPLGETQYF. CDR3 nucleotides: TGTGCCAGCAGCCCGTTGGGGGAGACCCAGTACTTC.

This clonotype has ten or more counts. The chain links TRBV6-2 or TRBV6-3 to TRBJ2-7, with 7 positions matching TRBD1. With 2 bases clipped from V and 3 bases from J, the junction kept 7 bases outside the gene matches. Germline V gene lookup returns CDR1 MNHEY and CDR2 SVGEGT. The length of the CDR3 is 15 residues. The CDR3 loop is CASSYGNRGDYEQYF. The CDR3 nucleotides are TGTGCCAGCAGTTACGGGAACAGGGGCGACTACGAGCAGTACTTC.

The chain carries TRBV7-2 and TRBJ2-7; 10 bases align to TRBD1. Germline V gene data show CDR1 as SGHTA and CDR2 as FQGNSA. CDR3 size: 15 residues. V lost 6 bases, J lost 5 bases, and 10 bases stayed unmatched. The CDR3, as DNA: TGTGCCAGCAGACAGGGGGGACAGGGGTACAACGAGCAGTACTTC. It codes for CASRQGGQGYNEQYF.

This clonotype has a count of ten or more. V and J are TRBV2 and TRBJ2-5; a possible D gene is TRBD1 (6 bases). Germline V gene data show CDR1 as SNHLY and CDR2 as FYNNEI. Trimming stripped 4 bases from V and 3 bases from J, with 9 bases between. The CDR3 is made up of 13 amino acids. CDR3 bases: TGTGCCAGCAGTGCAGAGGGGGAAGAGACCCAGTACTTC. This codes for CASSAEGEETQYF. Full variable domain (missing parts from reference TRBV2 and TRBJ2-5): EPEVTQTPSHQVTQMGQEVILRCVPISNHLYFYWYRQILGQKVEFLVSFYNNEISEKSEIFDDQFSVERPDGSNFTLKIRSTKLEDSAMYFCASSAEGEETQYFGPGTRLLVL.

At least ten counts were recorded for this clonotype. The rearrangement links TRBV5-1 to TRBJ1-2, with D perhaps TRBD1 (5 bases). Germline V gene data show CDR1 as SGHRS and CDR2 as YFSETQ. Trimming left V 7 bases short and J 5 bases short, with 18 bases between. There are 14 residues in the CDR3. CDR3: CASRDLTEGYGYTF. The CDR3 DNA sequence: TGCGCCAGCCGCGATTTGACAGAAGGGTATGGCTACACCTTC.

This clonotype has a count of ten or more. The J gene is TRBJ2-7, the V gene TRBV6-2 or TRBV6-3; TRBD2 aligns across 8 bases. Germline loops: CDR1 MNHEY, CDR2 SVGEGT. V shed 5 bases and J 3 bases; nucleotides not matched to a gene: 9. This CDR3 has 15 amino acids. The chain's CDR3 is CASSPAWRGDYEQYF. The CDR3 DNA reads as TGTGCCAGCAGTCCAGCCTGGCGGGGGGACTACGAGCAGTACTTC.

The CDR3 DNA is TGTGCCAGCAGTTTATCCCTATCGAGCTATGGCTACACCTTC. Residues: CASSLSLSSYGYTF. The rearrangement uses TRBV12-3 or TRBV12-4 and TRBJ1-2; D uncertain. The CDR3 spans 14 residues. V shed 2 bases and J shed 4 bases, with 11 bases lying between them.

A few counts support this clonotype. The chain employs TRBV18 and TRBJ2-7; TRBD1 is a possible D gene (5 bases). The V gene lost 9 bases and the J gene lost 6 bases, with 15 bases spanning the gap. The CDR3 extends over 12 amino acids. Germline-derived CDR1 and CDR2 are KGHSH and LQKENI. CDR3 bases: TGTGCCAGTAAAGAGACAGATCTCGAGCAGTACTTC. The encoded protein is CASKETDLEQYF.

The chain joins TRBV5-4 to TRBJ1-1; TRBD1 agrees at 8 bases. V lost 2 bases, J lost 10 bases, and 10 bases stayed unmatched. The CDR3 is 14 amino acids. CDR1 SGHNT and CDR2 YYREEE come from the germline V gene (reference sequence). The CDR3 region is CASSLDRGTAGAFF. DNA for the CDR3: TGTGCCAGCAGCTTAGACAGGGGAACGGCTGGAGCTTTCTTT.

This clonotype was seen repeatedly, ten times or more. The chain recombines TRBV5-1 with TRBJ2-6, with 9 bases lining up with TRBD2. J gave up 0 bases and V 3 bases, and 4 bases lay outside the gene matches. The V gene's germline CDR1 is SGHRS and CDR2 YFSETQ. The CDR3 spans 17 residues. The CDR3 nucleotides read TGCGCCAGCAGCTCGGCTAGCGGGATCTCTGGGGCCAACGTCCTGACTTTC. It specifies CASSSASGISGANVLTF. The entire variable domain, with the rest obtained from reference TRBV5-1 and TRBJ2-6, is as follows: KAGVTQTPRYLIKTRGQQVTLSCSPISGHRSVSWYQQTPGQGLQFLFEYFSETQRNKGNFPGRFSGRQFSNSRSEMNVSTLELGDSALYLCASSSASGISGANVLTFGAGSRLTVL.

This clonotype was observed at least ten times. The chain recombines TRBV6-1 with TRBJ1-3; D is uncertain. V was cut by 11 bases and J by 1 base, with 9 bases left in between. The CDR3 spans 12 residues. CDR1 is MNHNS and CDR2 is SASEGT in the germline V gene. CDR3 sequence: CAGGPSGNTIYF. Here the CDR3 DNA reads TGTGCCGGAGGCCCTTCTGGAAACACCATATATTTT.

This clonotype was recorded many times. CDR3 protein: CASSLGLAGPHRETQYF. The CDR3 region has the DNA TGTGCCAGCAGCTTAGGTCTAGCGGGGCCTCACCGGGAGACCCAGTACTTC. This sequence joins TRBV11-2 and TRBJ2-5; 9 bases line up with TRBD2. The CDR3 sequence is 17 residues long. Germline V lookup: CDR1 SGHAT, CDR2 FQNNGV. V lost 1 base and J lost 5; bases outside the gene matches: 11. Complete variable domain (other parts from reference TRBV11-2 and TRBJ2-5): EAGVAQSPRYKIIEKRQSVAFWCNPISGHATLYWYQQILGQGPKLLIQFQNNGVVDDSQLPKDRFSAERLKGVDSTLKIQPAKLEDSAVYLCASSLGLAGPHRETQYFGPGTRLLVL.

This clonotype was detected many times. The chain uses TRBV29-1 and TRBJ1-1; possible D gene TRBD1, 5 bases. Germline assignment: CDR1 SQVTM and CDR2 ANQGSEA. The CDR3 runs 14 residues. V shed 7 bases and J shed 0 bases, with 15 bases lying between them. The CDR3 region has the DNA TGCAGCGCCGGACCGGGACTGATGAACACTGAAGCTTTCTTT. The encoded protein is CSAGPGLMNTEAFF.

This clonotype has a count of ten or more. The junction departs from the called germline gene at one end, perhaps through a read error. CDR3 protein: CASSLSGTEYSNQPQHF. The CDR3 DNA reads as TGTGCCAGTAGCTTATCCGGGACAGAATATAGCAATCAGCCCCAGCATTTT. The chain has TRBV5-6 and TRBJ1-5; 7 positions match TRBD1. The CDR3 extends over 17 amino acids. The germline V gene has CDR1 SGHDT and CDR2 YYEEEE. Filled out from reference TRBV5-6 and TRBJ1-5, the complete variable domain reads DAGVTQSPTHLIKTRGQQVTLRCSPKSGHDTVSWYQQALGQGPQFIFQYYEEEERQRGNFPDRFSGHQFPNYSSELNVNALLLGDSALYLCASSLSGTEYSNQPQHFGDGTRLSIL.

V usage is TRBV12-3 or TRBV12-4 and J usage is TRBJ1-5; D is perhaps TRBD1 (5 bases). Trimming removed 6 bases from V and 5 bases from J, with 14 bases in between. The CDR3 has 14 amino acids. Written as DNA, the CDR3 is TGTGCCAGCAGACCCGGGGGGGTGTATCAGCCCCAGCATTTT. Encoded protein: CASRPGGVYQPQHF.

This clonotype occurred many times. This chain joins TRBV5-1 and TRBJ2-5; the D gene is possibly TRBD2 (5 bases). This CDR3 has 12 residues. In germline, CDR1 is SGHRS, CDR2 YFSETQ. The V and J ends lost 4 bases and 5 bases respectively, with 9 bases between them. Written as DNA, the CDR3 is TGCGCCAGCAGCCGGGTAGCGGAGACCCAGTACTTC. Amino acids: CASSRVAETQYF.

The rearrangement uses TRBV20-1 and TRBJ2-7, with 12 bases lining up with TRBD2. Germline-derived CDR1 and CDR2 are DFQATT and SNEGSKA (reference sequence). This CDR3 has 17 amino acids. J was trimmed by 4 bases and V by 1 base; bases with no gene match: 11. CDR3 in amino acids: CSARGRLAGVGAYEQYF. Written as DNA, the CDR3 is TGCAGTGCTAGAGGGAGACTAGCGGGAGTCGGGGCTTACGAGCAGTACTTC.

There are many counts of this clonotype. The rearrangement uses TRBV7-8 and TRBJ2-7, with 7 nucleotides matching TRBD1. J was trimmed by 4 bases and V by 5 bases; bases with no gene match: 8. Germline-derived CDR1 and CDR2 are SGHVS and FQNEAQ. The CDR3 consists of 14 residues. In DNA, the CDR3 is TGTGCCAGCAGCCCGCGACAGGGTTTTTACGAGCAGTACTTC. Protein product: CASSPRQGFYEQYF.

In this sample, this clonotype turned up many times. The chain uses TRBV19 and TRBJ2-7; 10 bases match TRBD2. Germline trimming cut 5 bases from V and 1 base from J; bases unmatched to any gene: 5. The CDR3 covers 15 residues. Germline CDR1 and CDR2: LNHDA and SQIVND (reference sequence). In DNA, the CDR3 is TGTGCCAGTAGTTATTCTAGCGGGAGATCCTACGAGCAGTACTTC. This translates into CASSYSSGRSYEQYF.

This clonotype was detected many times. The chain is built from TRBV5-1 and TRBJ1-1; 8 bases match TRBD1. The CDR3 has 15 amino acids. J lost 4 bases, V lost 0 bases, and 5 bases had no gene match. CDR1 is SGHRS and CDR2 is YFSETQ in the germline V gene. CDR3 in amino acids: CASSLERTGLTEAFF. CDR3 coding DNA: TGCGCCAGCAGCTTGGAGAGGACAGGGCTCACTGAAGCTTTCTTT.

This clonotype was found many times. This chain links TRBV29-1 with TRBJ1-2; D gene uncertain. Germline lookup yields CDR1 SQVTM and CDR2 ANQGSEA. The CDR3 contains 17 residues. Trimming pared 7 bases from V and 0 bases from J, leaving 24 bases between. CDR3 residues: CSAFGPSPVTSNYGYTF. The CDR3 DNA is TGCAGCGCGTTCGGCCCCTCCCCGGTGACTTCTAACTATGGCTACACCTTC.

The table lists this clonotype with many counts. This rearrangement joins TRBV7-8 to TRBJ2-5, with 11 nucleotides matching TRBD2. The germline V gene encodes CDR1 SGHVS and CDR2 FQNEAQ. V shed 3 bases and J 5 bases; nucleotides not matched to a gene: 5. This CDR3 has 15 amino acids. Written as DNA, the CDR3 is TGTGCCAGCAGCTTTACTAGCGGGAGAAGTGAGACCCAGTACTTC. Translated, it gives CASSFTSGRSETQYF. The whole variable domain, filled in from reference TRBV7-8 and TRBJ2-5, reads GAGVSQSPRYKVAKRGQDVALRCDPISGHVSLFWYQQALGQGPEFLTYFQNEAQLDKSGLPSDRFFAERPEGSVSTLKIQRTQQEDSAVYLCASSFTSGRSETQYFGPGTRLLVL.

The CDR3, as DNA: TGTGCCAGCAGTCCCCCGGGACAGTTACTGAACACTGAAGCTTTCTTT. Its protein product is CASSPPGQLLNTEAFF. The rearrangement joins TRBV12-3 or TRBV12-4 to TRBJ1-1, with 7 bases aligning to TRBD1. The CDR3 length is 16 residues. The ends lost 5 bases at V and 0 bases at J; junction bases unmatched: 9.

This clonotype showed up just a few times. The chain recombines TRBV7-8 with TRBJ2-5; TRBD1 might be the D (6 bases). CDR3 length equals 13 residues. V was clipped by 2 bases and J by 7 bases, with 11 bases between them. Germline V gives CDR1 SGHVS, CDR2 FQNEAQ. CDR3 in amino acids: CASSLTHRATQYF. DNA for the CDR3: TGTGCCAGCAGCTTAACCCACAGGGCGACCCAGTACTTC.

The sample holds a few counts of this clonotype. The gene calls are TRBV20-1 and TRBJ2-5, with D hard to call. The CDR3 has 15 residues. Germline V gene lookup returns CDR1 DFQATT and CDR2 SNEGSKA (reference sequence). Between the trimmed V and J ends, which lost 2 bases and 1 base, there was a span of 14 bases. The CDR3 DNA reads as TGCAGTGCTAGAACATCAAACACCCGCCAAGAGACCCAGTACTTC. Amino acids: CSARTSNTRQETQYF.